This T cell receptor beta chain was captured by sequencing in a study of blood T cells in healthy people across ages. Combining a sample-barcoded 5' primer with a J-beta primer mix, a second PCR ran for about 7 to 11 cycles. MiXCR, applied by TCRdb to the 5' RACE reads, yields one record per CDR3 protein. The sample records approximately 850,000 distinct CDR3 sequences, 58% being singletons. From germline, CDR1 is DFQATT and CDR2 SNEGSKA (reference sequence). The CDR3 runs to 15 residues. General study points: Naive T cell percentage strongly correlated with TCR beta diversity.

In regard to this clonotype: Its antigen remains unknown.

This TCR came from a man younger than 45 in good health. The sample consisted of blood. V is TRBV20-1 and J is TRBJ2-1, with 10 positions matching TRBD2. The J call may be faulty, since TRBJ2-7 better matches the DNA end. CDR3 DNA: TGCAGTGCTCAGCTTTCTAGCGGGGGATACAATGAGCAGTACTTC. Translated, it gives CSAQLSSGGYNEQYF.